A single sample gave rise to the 5 T cell receptor beta chains below, sequenced in a study of blood T cells in healthy people across ages. A J-beta primer mix and a sample-barcoded 5' primer were used in a second PCR of roughly 7 to 12 cycles. TCRdb re-called the 5' RACE reads with MiXCR, one entry per CDR3 protein. Among approximately 790,000 distinct CDR3 sequences listed, roughly 60% were seen once. Source material: blood. These receptors were taken from a man aged 25-45 years in good health.

This clonotype was picked up one time. The CDR3 DNA reads TGTGCCAGCAGTCCCGCTCAGTGGACTAACTATGGCTACACCTTC. The encoded protein is CASSPAQWTNYGYTF. This chain links TRBV12-3 or TRBV12-4 with TRBJ1-2; D is undetermined. The CDR3 consists of 15 residues. The ends were cut back, 5 bases at V and 0 bases at J, with 13 bases in the middle.

This clonotype has just a few counts. The rearrangement links TRBV7-8 to TRBJ2-1; D gene unclear. Germline lookup yields CDR1 SGHVS and CDR2 FQNEAQ. V lost 5 bases and J 4 bases, leaving 12 bases between the germline ends. The CDR3 length is 14 residues. The CDR3 spells CASSDRHTYNEQFF. The CDR3 DNA is TGTGCCAGCAGCGACCGACATACTTACAATGAGCAGTTCTTC.

With regard to this clonotype: A read error may produce the germline difference seen at one junction end. The chain uses TRBV28 and TRBJ1-4, with 9 bases aligning to TRBD1. Germline-derived CDR1 and CDR2 are MDHEN and SYDVKM. The CDR3 contains 16 residues. The chain's CDR3 is CAGSLSPGQGNEKLFF. In DNA, the CDR3 is TGTGCCGGCAGTTTATCCCCGGGACAGGGAAACGAAAAACTGTTTTTT. The full variable domain, with the rest looked up from reference TRBV28 and TRBJ1-4, is DVKVTQSSRYLVKRTGEKVFLECVQDMDHENMFWYRQDPGLGLRLIYFSYDVKMKEKGDIPEGYSVSREKKERFSLILESASTNQTSMYLCAGSLSPGQGNEKLFFGSGTQLSVL.

This rearrangement joins TRBV28 to TRBJ2-4, with 11 positions matching TRBD2. The DNA end is a closer match to TRBJ2-7, so the J assignment may be wrong. Germline values: CDR1 MDHEN, CDR2 SYDVKM. This CDR3 contains 16 residues. Here the CDR3 reads CASSKPPTLAGAEQYF. CDR3 DNA sequence: TGTGCCAGCAGTAAGCCCCCGACACTAGCGGGGGCCGAGCAGTACTTC.

V is TRBV28 and J is TRBJ1-2; 9 bases are shared with TRBD1. The CDR3 runs 14 residues. The trim removed 6 bases at V and 5 bases at J, leaving 7 bases unmatched. Germline values: CDR1 MDHEN, CDR2 SYDVKM. This CDR3 is CASRAPGQGYGYTF. CDR3 bases: TGTGCCAGCAGGGCCCCGGGACAGGGATATGGCTACACCTTC.